One and the same sample provided the 10 T cell receptor beta chains below, sequenced in a study of regulatory T cells in long-lasting Graves disease. Construction of TCR beta libraries relied on iRepertoire HTBI primers and on Arm-PCR targeting CDR3 regions. In TCRdb, the multiplex PCR reads were re-called with MiXCR into one record per CDR3 protein. Here the sample spans roughly 380,000 distinct CDR3 sequences, over 15% being singletons. The sample's time point: newly diagnosed GD, antithyroid drugs for less than 3 months. PBMC-derived RNA was used for the TCR library. These data were also reused for a study on T cells in Graves' hyperthyroidism and ophthalmopathy.

The sample consisted of peripheral blood mononuclear cells (PBMCs), taken at new diagnosis, from a patient treated with antithyroid drugs. Every receptor here comes from a middle-aged man with Graves disease.

This clonotype was recorded at least ten times. J is TRBJ1-2 and V is TRBV30; D is possibly TRBD1 (5 bases). V lost 0 bases and J 14 bases, leaving 16 bases between the germline ends. Germline CDR1 and CDR2: GTSNPN and SVGIG (reference sequence). The CDR3 has 12 residues. CDR3 in amino acids: CAWSVAGAGGTF. CDR3 in DNA: TGTGCCTGGAGTGTAGCAGGTGCCGGGGGGACCTTC.

This clonotype was picked up many times. J is TRBJ1-1 and V is TRBV28; D uncertain. The CDR3 length is 12 residues. V gave up 8 bases and J gave up 4 bases, with 11 bases separating them. Germline assignment: CDR1 MDHEN and CDR2 SYDVKM. In nucleotides, the CDR3 is TGTGCCAGCTGGGCGAGGGTCACTGAAGCTTTCTTT. Amino acids: CASWARVTEAFF.

In its sample, this clonotype was seen a few times. The CDR3 loop is CASSRRTSGGDTQYF. CDR3 bases: TGTGCCAGTAGCCGGAGGACTAGCGGGGGGGATACGCAGTATTTT. This chain joins TRBV19 and TRBJ2-3, with 14 bases lining up with TRBD2. Germline CDR1 reads LNHDA; CDR2 reads SQIVND (reference sequence). J was trimmed by 6 bases and V by 6 bases; bases with no gene match: 5. The CDR3 consists of 15 residues.

This clonotype was seen many times. The V gene is TRBV20-1, the J gene TRBJ1-5; D gene ambiguous. The CDR3 length is 13 residues. Trimming stripped 1 base from V and 7 bases from J, with 11 bases between. Germline V gene sequence: CDR1 DFQATT, CDR2 SNEGSKA (reference sequence). The CDR3 protein is CSARGMGFQPQHF. The CDR3, as DNA: TGCAGTGCTAGAGGGATGGGGTTCCAGCCCCAGCATTTT.

This clonotype occurred a few times. The gene calls are TRBV28 and TRBJ1-2, with 7 bases lining up with TRBD1. Germline CDR1 MDHEN, CDR2 SYDVKM. With 6 bases clipped from V and 6 bases from J, the junction kept 16 bases outside the gene matches. The CDR3 length is 16 residues. CDR3: CASRTSSSRQGHGYTF. The CDR3 DNA is TGTGCCAGCAGAACGTCCTCCTCCCGACAGGGACATGGCTACACCTTC.

A note on this clonotype: A much larger clone is a single base away; this may be a read error. The V call is TRBV15, the J call TRBJ2-5; no clear D. In germline, CDR1 is LNHNV, CDR2 YYDKDF (reference sequence). The CDR3 extends over 15 amino acids. CDR3 sequence: CAISSLYSTGETQYF. In DNA, the CDR3 is TGTGCCATCAGCAGCCTCTATTCGACGGGAGAGACCCAGTACTTC. Using reference TRBV15 and TRBJ2-5 for the parts outside the CDR3, the full variable domain is DAMVIQNPRYQVTQFGKPVTLSCSQTLNHNVMYWYQQKSSQAPKLLFHYYDKDFNNEADTPDNFQSRRPNTSFCFLDIRSPGLGDTAMYLCAISSLYSTGETQYFGPGTRLLVL.

This clonotype has a count of ten or more. This chain links TRBV7-8 with TRBJ2-7, with 11 nucleotides matching TRBD2. V gave up 1 base and J gave up 4 bases; unmatched junction bases: 6. Germline V gene data show CDR1 as SGHVS and CDR2 as FQNEAQ. The CDR3 spans 16 residues. CDR3 sequence (DNA): TGTGCCAGCAGCTTAGGACTTAGCGGGGGGGTTTACGAGCAGTACTTC. Encoded protein: CASSLGLSGGVYEQYF.

The chain couples TRBV19 to TRBJ1-2; 10 bases are shared with TRBD1. This CDR3 has 15 residues. The V segment lost 5 bases and the J segment 7 bases; nucleotides outside the gene matches: 10. Germline V gene data show CDR1 as LNHDA and CDR2 as SQIVND (reference sequence). The CDR3 sequence: CASSLRDRGLFGYTF. Here the CDR3 DNA reads TGTGCCAGTAGTCTCAGGGACAGGGGCTTGTTTGGCTACACCTTC.

This clonotype was detected only a few times. The gene calls are TRBV27 and TRBJ2-2; D unresolved. Per the germline V gene, CDR1 is MNHEY and CDR2 is SMNVEV (reference sequence). The CDR3 is 13 residues long. Trimming took off 5 bases at V and 2 bases at J, with 6 bases between the two ends. CDR3 sequence: CASSPHNTGELFF. CDR3 coding DNA: TGTGCCAGCAGTCCCCACAACACCGGGGAGCTGTTTTTT.

The CDR3 region has the DNA TGTGCCAGCAGGCAACTAGCGGCGACAGATACGCAGTATTTT. Its translation is CASRQLAATDTQYF. The chain combines TRBV6-1 with TRBJ2-3, with 8 bases that match TRBD2. With V trimmed by 6 bases and J by 3 bases, 5 bases remained unmatched. This CDR3 has 14 residues. Germline loops: CDR1 MNHNS, CDR2 SASEGT.